This T cell receptor beta chain was identified in a study of CD8 T cells in ankylosing spondylitis. Study-level points and caveats: CD8+ by phenotype, disease-linked clones were relatively rare in peripheral blood. Within ankylosing spondylitis blood, a TCR beta motif made up of several highly homologous variants appeared to be characteristic. Reports say disease-linked clones showed up significantly more in matched ankylosing spondylitis synovial fluid.

TCRdb independently ran MiXCR on the 5' RACE reads; one entry per CDR3 protein. The sample holds about 800,000 distinct CDR3 sequences; over 9.5% are singletons and the top ten take around 0.51%. Points on this clonotype: Its specificity is unknown. The junction differs from germline at one of its ends, possibly a read error.

The receptor was isolated from a male donor with ankylosing spondylitis. The material sequenced was blood, either unsorted or a sorted T cell fraction (not recorded which).

CDR3 sequence reads: CASSASGQGGRTDF. DNA for the CDR3: TGTGCCAGCAGCGCGTCGGGACAGGGCGGTCGGACTGATTTT. The chain has TRBV9 and TRBJ1-3; TRBD1 matches 9 bases. This CDR3 comprises 14 residues. Germline loops: CDR1 SGDLS, CDR2 YYNGEE.